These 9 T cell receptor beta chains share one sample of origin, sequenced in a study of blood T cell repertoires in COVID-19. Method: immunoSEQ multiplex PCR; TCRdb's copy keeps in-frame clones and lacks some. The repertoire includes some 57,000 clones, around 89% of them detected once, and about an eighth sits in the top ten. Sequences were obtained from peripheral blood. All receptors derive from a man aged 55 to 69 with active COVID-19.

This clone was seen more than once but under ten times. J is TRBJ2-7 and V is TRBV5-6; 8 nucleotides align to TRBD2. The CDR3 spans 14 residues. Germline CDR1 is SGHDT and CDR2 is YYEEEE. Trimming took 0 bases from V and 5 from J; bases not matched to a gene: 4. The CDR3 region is CASSLAGGVNEQYF. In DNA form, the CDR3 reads TGTGCCAGCAGCTTGGCCGGGGGGGTGAACGAGCAGTACTTC.

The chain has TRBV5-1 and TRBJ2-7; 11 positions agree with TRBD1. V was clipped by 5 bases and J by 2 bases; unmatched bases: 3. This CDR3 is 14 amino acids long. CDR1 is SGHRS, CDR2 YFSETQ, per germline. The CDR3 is CASSQGQGAYEQYF. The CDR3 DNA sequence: TGCGCCAGCAGTCAGGGACAGGGGGCCTACGAGCAGTACTTC.

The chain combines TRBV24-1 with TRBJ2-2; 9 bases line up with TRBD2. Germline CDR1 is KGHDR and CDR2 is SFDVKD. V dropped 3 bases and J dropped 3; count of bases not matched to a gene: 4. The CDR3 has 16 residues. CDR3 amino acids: CATSDELAGYTGELFF. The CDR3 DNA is TGTGCCACCAGTGATGAACTAGCGGGCTACACCGGGGAGCTGTTTTTT.

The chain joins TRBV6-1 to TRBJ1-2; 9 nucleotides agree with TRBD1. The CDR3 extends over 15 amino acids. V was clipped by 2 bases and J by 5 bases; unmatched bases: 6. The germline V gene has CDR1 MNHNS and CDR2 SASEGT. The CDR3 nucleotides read TGTGCCAGCAGTGAACCTCGGACAGGGGAGTATGGCTACACCTTC. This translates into CASSEPRTGEYGYTF.

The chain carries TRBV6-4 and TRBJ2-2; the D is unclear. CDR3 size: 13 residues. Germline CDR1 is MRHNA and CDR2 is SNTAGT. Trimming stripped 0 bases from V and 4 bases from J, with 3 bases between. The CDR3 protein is CASSDSSTGELFF. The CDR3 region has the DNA TGTGCCAGCAGTGACTCGAGCACCGGGGAGCTGTTTTTT.

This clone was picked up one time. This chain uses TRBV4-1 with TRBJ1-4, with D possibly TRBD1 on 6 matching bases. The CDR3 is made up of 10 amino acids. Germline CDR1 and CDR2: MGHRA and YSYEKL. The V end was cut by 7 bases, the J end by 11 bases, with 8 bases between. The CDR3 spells CASKGGKLFF. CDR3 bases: TGCGCCAGCAAGGGGGGGAAACTGTTTTTT.

The CDR3 region is CASSQERGGRPQHF. The CDR3, as DNA: TGCGCCAGCAGCCAAGAAAGGGGGGGGCGGCCCCAGCATTTT. The rearrangement uses TRBV4-3 and TRBJ1-5; weak D call: TRBD1 (6 bases). The CDR3 runs 14 residues. Looked up from germline, CDR1 is LGHNA and CDR2 is YSLEER. V was cut by 0 bases and J by 9 bases, with 12 bases left in between.

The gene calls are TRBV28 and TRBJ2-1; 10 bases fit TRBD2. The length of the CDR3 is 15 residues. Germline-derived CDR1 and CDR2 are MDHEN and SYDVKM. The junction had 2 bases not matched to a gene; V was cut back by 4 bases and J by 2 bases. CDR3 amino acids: CASSSSGGAYNEQFF. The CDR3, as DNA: TGTGCCAGCAGTTCAAGCGGGGGGGCCTACAATGAGCAGTTCTTC.

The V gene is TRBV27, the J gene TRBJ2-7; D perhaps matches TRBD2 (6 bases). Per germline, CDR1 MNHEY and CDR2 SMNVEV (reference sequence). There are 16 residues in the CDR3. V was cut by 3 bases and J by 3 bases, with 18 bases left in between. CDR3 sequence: CASSFISPSALYEQYF. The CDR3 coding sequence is TGTGCCAGCAGTTTTATCAGCCCTAGCGCGCTCTACGAGCAGTACTTC.